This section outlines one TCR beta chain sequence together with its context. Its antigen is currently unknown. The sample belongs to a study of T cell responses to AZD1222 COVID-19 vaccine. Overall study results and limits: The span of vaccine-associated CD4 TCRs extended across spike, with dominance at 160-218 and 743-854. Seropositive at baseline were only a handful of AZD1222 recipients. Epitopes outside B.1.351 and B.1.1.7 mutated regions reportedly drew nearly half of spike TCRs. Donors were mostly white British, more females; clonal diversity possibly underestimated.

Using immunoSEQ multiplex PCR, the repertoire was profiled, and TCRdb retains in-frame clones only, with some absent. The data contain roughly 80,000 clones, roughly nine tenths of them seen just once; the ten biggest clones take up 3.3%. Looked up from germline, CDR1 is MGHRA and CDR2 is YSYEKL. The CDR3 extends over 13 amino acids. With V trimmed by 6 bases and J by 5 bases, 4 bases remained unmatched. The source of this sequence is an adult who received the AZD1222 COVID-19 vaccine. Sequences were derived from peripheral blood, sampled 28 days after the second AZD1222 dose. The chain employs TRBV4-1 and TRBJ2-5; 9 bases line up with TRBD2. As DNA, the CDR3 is TGCGCCAGCAGTATACTAGCGGGTGAGACCCAGTACTTC. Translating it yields CASSILAGETQYF.